These 28 T cell receptor beta chains share one sample of origin, sequenced in a study of control samples from healthy donors and cancer patients. TCRdb's copy holds only in-frame clones and misses some; the assay was immunoSEQ multiplex PCR. Of about 120,000 clones listed, roughly nine tenths are singletons. The sample taken for sequencing was blood. The source is a woman under 30 in good health.

V and J are TRBV27 and TRBJ2-5; unclear D gene. Trimming left V 3 bases short and J 4 bases short, with 9 bases between. The CDR3 is 13 amino acids. Germline CDR1 is MNHEY and CDR2 is SMNVEV (reference sequence). The DNA for the CDR3 is TGTGCCAGCAGTTTGTCCCCCCCAGAGACCCAGTACTTC. Protein product: CASSLSPPETQYF.

The V and J genes are TRBV28 and TRBJ1-2; maybe TRBD1 (5 bases). The length of the CDR3 is 15 residues. V shed 2 bases and J shed 4 bases, with 14 bases lying between them. Germline CDR1 and CDR2: MDHEN and SYDVKM. CDR3 nucleotides: TGTGCCAGCAGTTTAGTGAGGGACTGGGCCTATGGCTACACCTTC. Its protein is CASSLVRDWAYGYTF.

This sequence joins TRBV28 and TRBJ2-3; TRBD2 aligns across 9 bases. CDR1 is MDHEN, CDR2 SYDVKM, per germline. The CDR3 length is 16 residues. V shed 5 bases and J 3 bases; nucleotides not matched to a gene: 9. CDR3 sequence: CASSPPKREVTDTQYF. The CDR3 DNA sequence: TGTGCCAGCAGTCCGCCAAAGCGGGAGGTGACAGATACGCAGTATTTT.

The J gene is TRBJ2-3, the V gene TRBV4-3; no firm D call. CDR1 is LGHNA, CDR2 YSLEER, per germline. V was trimmed by 1 base and J by 2 bases, leaving 4 bases between them. The CDR3 is 13 amino acids. DNA of the CDR3: TGCGCCAGCAGCCAAGCCGACACAGATACGCAGTATTTT. It yields the protein CASSQADTDTQYF.

The chain is built from TRBV9 and TRBJ2-7; D uncertain. The CDR3 is made up of 14 amino acids. From germline, CDR1 is SGDLS and CDR2 YYNGEE. The V end was cut by 4 bases, the J end by 0 bases, with 11 bases between. As DNA, the CDR3 is TGTGCCAGCAGCCCTCGCCCCGACTCCTACGAGCAGTACTTC. Amino acids: CASSPRPDSYEQYF.

This clone has only one observation. The chain is built from TRBV5-1 and TRBJ2-1, with D possibly being TRBD2 (6 bases). Germline V gives CDR1 SGHRS, CDR2 YFSETQ. Trimming took off 0 bases at V and 7 bases at J, with 11 bases between the two ends. The CDR3 has 14 residues. The CDR3 protein is CASSLATSINEQFF. The DNA of the CDR3 is TGCGCCAGCAGCTTGGCGACTAGTATAAATGAGCAGTTCTTC. The whole variable domain, remainder taken from reference TRBV5-1 and TRBJ2-1, is KAGVTQTPRYLIKTRGQQVTLSCSPISGHRSVSWYQQTPGQGLQFLFEYFSETQRNKGNFPGRFSGRQFSNSRSEMNVSTLELGDSALYLCASSLATSINEQFFGPGTRLTVL.

V usage is TRBV28 and J usage is TRBJ2-2; 10 bases are shared with TRBD1. Unmatched junction bases numbered 4, after V lost 4 bases and J lost 5 bases. The CDR3 is 15 residues long. Germline V gene lookup returns CDR1 MDHEN and CDR2 SYDVKM. CDR3 residues: CASSWDRGRTGELFF. The CDR3 region has the DNA TGTGCCAGCAGTTGGGACAGGGGAAGGACCGGGGAGCTGTTTTTT.

This clone appeared a few times. This rearrangement joins TRBV5-1 to TRBJ2-7; 9 nucleotides match TRBD1. V lost 3 bases to trimming and J lost 3 bases; unmatched junction nucleotides: 1. CDR1 is SGHRS and CDR2 is YFSETQ in the germline V gene. This CDR3 spans 13 amino acids. For the CDR3, the DNA is TGCGCCAGCAGCTCGGGACAGGGCTACGAGCAGTACTTC. It encodes CASSSGQGYEQYF.

The genes are TRBV4-3 and TRBJ2-7; 9 bases align to TRBD2. Germline trimming cut 1 base from V and 2 bases from J; bases unmatched to any gene: 9. The CDR3 length is 17 residues. Per the germline V gene, CDR1 is LGHNA and CDR2 is YSLEER. CDR3 sequence reads: CASSQGTPLAGPYEQYF. In nucleotides, the CDR3 is TGCGCCAGCAGCCAAGGCACCCCCCTAGCGGGGCCCTACGAGCAGTACTTC.

The CDR3 coding sequence is TGTGCCAGCAGTTACCGCTCCGGGACTAGCGGGGAGACCCAGTACTTC. Amino acid sequence: CASSYRSGTSGETQYF. The chain is built from TRBV6-5 and TRBJ2-7, with 12 bases lining up with TRBD2. The J call may be mistaken, given a closer DNA end match to TRBJ2-5. The CDR3 has 16 residues. Looked up from germline, CDR1 is MNHEY and CDR2 is SVGAGI.

The rearrangement uses TRBV28 and TRBJ2-1; D is unclear. The CDR3 sequence is 15 residues long. V shed 6 bases and J shed 9 bases, with 21 bases lying between them. CDR1 MDHEN and CDR2 SYDVKM come from the germline V gene. The CDR3, as DNA: TGTGCCAGCAGCCCGTCAGGTATAGGGTGGGGTGAGCAGTTCTTC. It specifies CASSPSGIGWGEQFF.

The chain carries TRBV3-1 (or the pseudogene TRBV3-2) and TRBJ2-1; 12 bases line up with TRBD2. Germline trimming cut 1 base from V and 7 bases from J; bases unmatched to any gene: 5. The CDR3 contains 16 residues. From germline, CDR1 is LGHDT and CDR2 YNNKEL (reference sequence). The CDR3 DNA sequence: TGTGCCAGCAGCCAAGCTAGCGGGGGGGTAATGAATGAGCAGTTCTTC. Translation gives CASSQASGGVMNEQFF.

This chain uses TRBV19 with TRBJ2-1; tentatively, D is TRBD2 (6 bases). This CDR3 contains 16 residues. Germline V lookup: CDR1 LNHDA, CDR2 SQIVND (reference sequence). Trimming cost V 6 bases and J 11 bases, with 26 bases left between them. CDR3 nucleotide sequence: TGTGCCAGTAGAGGCTTGACTAGGGAGCCGAAGAGTAAGCAGTTCTTC. This encodes CASRGLTREPKSKQFF.

This rearrangement joins TRBV19 to TRBJ1-2; no clear D. This CDR3 has 14 amino acids. Trimming stripped 3 bases from V and 4 bases from J, with 12 bases between. Germline CDR1 and CDR2: LNHDA and SQIVND (reference sequence). In DNA, the CDR3 is TGTGCCAGTAGTATCTTCGGGGTCCGCTATGGCTACACCTTC. Translating it yields CASSIFGVRYGYTF. Together with reference TRBV19 and TRBJ1-2, the CDR3 gives the full variable domain: DGGITQSPKYLFRKEGQNVTLSCEQNLNHDAMYWYRQDPGQGLRLIYYSQIVNDFQKGDIAEGYSVSREKKESFPLTVTSAQKNPTAFYLCASSIFGVRYGYTFGSGTRLTVV.

CDR3 nucleotide sequence: TGTGCCAGCAGCCCCGGACTAGCGGGAGAGGAGGACCAAGAGACCCAGTACTTC. Translating it yields CASSPGLAGEEDQETQYF. V gene TRBV3-1 (or the pseudogene TRBV3-2) combines with J gene TRBJ2-5, with 13 bases matching TRBD2. CDR3 length: 18 residues. The germline gives CDR1 LGHDT, CDR2 YNNKEL (reference sequence). J lost 0 bases, V lost 4 bases, and 8 bases had no gene match.

This chain joins TRBV20-1 and TRBJ2-7, with 7 bases aligning to TRBD1. Per germline, CDR1 DFQATT and CDR2 SNEGSKA (reference sequence). After removal of 3 bases from V and 2 bases from J, the junction contained 7 bases not matched to a gene. CDR3 length: 14 amino acids. The CDR3 here is CSASNRGNTYEQYF. The CDR3 nucleotides read TGCAGTGCTAGTAACAGGGGAAATACCTACGAGCAGTACTTC.

This clone is deemed medium-sized (0.01 to 0.1%). The rearrangement joins TRBV7-3 to TRBJ2-1, with 10 bases lining up with TRBD1. The V and J ends lost 2 bases and 0 bases, in that order; junction bases with no gene match: 1. The V gene's germline CDR1 is SGHTA and CDR2 FQGTGA. The CDR3 has 16 residues. CDR3 DNA: TGTGCCAGCAGCTTACGGGACAGGGGCTCCTACAATGAGCAGTTCTTC. Encoded protein: CASSLRDRGSYNEQFF. Full variable domain (rest looked up from reference TRBV7-3 and TRBJ2-1): GAGVSQTPSNKVTEKGKYVELRCDPISGHTALYWYRQSLGQGPEFLIYFQGTGAADDSGLPNDRFFAVRPEGSVSTLKIQRTERGDSAVYLCASSLRDRGSYNEQFFGPGTRLTVL.

V and J are TRBV11-2 and TRBJ2-6; D perhaps matches TRBD1 (5 bases). CDR3 length equals 14 residues. V gave up 8 bases and J gave up 0 bases, with 8 bases separating them. The germline V gene encodes CDR1 SGHAT and CDR2 FQNNGV. The CDR3 reads CASPGPSGANVLTF. CDR3 in DNA: TGTGCCAGCCCAGGGCCCTCTGGGGCCAACGTCCTGACTTTC.

This chain links TRBV30 with TRBJ2-5; D possibly corresponds to TRBD1 (5 bases). V dropped 1 base and J dropped 2 bases, with 8 bases sitting between them. The CDR3 sequence is 13 residues long. Germline V gene data show CDR1 as GTSNPN and CDR2 as SVGIG (reference sequence). CDR3 DNA sequence: TGTGCCTGGAGTGGGACAAATCAAGAGACCCAGTACTTC. It yields the protein CAWSGTNQETQYF.

The CDR3 nucleotides are TGTGCCAGCTCACCGGGTCAGGGTTCCTACAATGAGCAGTTCTTC. Translated: CASSPGQGSYNEQFF. The rearrangement uses TRBV18 and TRBJ2-1, with D possibly being TRBD1 (5 bases). The germline V and J ends were trimmed by 3 bases and 1 base, with 10 bases remaining between them. The CDR3 contains 15 residues. Germline loops: CDR1 KGHSH, CDR2 LQKENI.

The V and J genes are TRBV28 and TRBJ1-4, with 9 bases fitting TRBD1. The junction had 8 bases not matched to a gene; V was cut back by 5 bases and J by 7 bases. CDR3 length: 15 amino acids. CDR1 and CDR2 from the germline V gene are MDHEN and SYDVKM. The CDR3 coding sequence is TGTGCCAGCAGTCCCAGCGGGACAGGGACTGAAAAACTGTTTTTT. It yields the protein CASSPSGTGTEKLFF.

J is TRBJ2-1 and V is TRBV5-8; D not resolved. Germline V gene lookup returns CDR1 SGHTS and CDR2 YDEGEE. The CDR3 has 15 amino acids. The V end was cut by 4 bases, the J end by 7 bases, with 18 bases between. This chain's CDR3 is CASSPGKTALNEQFF. The CDR3, as DNA: TGTGCCAGCAGCCCAGGAAAGACTGCCTTGAATGAGCAGTTCTTC.

The gene calls are TRBV7-6 and TRBJ2-7, with unresolved D. CDR3 length: 13 amino acids. Trimming shortened V by 8 bases and J by 5 bases, and 16 bases separated the two germline ends. Germline assignment: CDR1 SGHVS and CDR2 FNYEAQ. In nucleotides, the CDR3 is TGTGCCAGCTCCAAAGGGATAGGCGACGAGCAGTACTTC. Encoded protein: CASSKGIGDEQYF.

This chain joins TRBV7-8 and TRBJ1-6; D remains ambiguous. The CDR3 consists of 13 residues. Trimming stripped 1 base from V and 8 bases from J, with 6 bases between. The germline gives CDR1 SGHVS, CDR2 FQNEAQ. CDR3 coding DNA: TGTGCCAGCAGCTTAGGTCCAGATTCACCCCTCCACTTT. It translates to CASSLGPDSPLHF.

The J gene is TRBJ1-1, the V gene TRBV5-1; D remains unclear. CDR3 size: 14 residues. The germline V gene encodes CDR1 SGHRS and CDR2 YFSETQ. V was cut by 0 bases and J by 3 bases, with 9 bases left in between. CDR3 protein: CASSLEGLDTEAFF. Written as DNA, the CDR3 is TGCGCCAGCAGCTTGGAGGGCCTGGACACTGAAGCTTTCTTT.

The CDR3 DNA reads as TGTGCCAGCAGTTTAAACCCAGCGGGGTTCCAAGAGACCCAGTACTTC. Its translation: CASSLNPAGFQETQYF. The chain joins TRBV28 to TRBJ2-5; 7 bases line up with TRBD2. The germline CDR1 and CDR2 sequences are MDHEN and SYDVKM. V was pared by 2 bases and J by 1 base, with 7 bases of the junction left unmatched. The CDR3 spans 16 residues.

This sequence joins TRBV7-9 and TRBJ2-5; a possible D gene is TRBD2 (5 bases). This CDR3 region has 18 residues. V was clipped by 3 bases and J by 3 bases, with 23 bases between them. Germline CDR1 reads SEHNR; CDR2 reads FQNEAQ (reference sequence). As DNA, the CDR3 is TGTGCCAGCAGCTTCCCGTGGTCCGGTAGCGACTACGAAGAGACCCAGTACTTC. Residues: CASSFPWSGSDYEETQYF.

V gene TRBV27 combines with J gene TRBJ2-7, with D perhaps matching TRBD1 or TRBD2 (5 bases each). The V gene's germline CDR1 is MNHEY and CDR2 SMNVEV (reference sequence). This CDR3 contains 13 residues. The ends were cut back, 6 bases at V and 2 bases at J, with 11 bases in the middle. The DNA for the CDR3 is TGTGCCAGCAGCAGGGACCGAACCTACGAGCAGTACTTC. This encodes CASSRDRTYEQYF.